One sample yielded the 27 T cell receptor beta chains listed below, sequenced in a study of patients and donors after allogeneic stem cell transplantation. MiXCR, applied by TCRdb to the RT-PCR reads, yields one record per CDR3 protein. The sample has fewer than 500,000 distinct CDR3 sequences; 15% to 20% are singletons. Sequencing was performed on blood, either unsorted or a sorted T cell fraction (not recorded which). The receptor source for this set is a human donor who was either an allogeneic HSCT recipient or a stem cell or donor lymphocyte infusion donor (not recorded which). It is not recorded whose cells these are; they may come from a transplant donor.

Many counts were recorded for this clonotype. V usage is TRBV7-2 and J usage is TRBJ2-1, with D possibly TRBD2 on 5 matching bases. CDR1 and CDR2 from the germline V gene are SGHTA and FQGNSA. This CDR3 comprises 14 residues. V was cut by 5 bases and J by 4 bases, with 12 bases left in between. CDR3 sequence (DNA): TGTGCCAGCAGCCTCAACAGCGGATACAATGAGCAGTTCTTC. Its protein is CASSLNSGYNEQFF.

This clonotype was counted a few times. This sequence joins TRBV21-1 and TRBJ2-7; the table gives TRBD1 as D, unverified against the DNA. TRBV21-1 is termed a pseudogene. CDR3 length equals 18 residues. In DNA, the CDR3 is TGTGCCAGCAGCAAAGGTTGGGGGACAGCTACCCTGAGGCACGAGCAGTACTTC. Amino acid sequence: CASSKGWGTATLRHEQYF.

CDR3 bases: TGTGCCAGCAGCCTTAAAAGGACTCCCACAGATACGCAGTATTTT. It is translated as CASSLKRTPTDTQYF. The chain has TRBV7-9 and TRBJ2-3; D may be TRBD2 (5 bases). V lost 5 bases and J lost 2, with 14 bases in between. CDR1 and CDR2 (germline): SEHNR, FQNEAQ (reference sequence). CDR3 size: 15 residues.

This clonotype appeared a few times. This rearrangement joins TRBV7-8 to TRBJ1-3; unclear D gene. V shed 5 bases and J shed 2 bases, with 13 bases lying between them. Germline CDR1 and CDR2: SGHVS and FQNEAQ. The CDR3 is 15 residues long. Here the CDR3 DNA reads TGTGCCAGCAGCCCTGGGAGAGATCCTGGAAACACCATATATTTT. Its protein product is CASSPGRDPGNTIYF.

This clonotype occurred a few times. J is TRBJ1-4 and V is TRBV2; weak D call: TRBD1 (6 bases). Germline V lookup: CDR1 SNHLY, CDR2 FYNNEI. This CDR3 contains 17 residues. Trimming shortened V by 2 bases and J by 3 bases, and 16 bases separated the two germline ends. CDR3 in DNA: TGTGCCAGCAGTGAATTCCGGAAGGGGGGGCCTAATGAAAAACTGTTTTTT. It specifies CASSEFRKGGPNEKLFF.

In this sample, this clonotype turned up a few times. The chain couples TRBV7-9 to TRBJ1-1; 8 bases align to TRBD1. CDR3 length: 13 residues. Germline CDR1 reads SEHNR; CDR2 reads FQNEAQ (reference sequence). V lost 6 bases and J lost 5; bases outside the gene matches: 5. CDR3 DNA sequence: TGTGCCAGCAGAACAGGGGGGGAGACTGAAGCTTTCTTT. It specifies CASRTGGETEAFF.

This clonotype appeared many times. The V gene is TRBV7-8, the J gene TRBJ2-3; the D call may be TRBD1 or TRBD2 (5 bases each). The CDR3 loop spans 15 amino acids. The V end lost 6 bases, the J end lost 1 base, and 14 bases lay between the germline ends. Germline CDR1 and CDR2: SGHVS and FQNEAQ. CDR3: CASSWGRGGTDTQYF. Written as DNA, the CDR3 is TGTGCCAGCAGTTGGGGGAGAGGGGGCACAGATACGCAGTATTTT.

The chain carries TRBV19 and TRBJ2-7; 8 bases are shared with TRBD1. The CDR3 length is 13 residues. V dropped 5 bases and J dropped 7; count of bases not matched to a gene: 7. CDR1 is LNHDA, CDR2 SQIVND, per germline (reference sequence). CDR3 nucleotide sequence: TGTGCCAGTAGTCTTCGGACAGGGCAGGAGCAGTACTTC. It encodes CASSLRTGQEQYF.

This chain's CDR3 is CASSQSAGVVNSPLHF. DNA for the CDR3: TGCGCCAGCAGTCAATCGGCAGGGGTCGTGAATTCACCCCTCCACTTT. The J gene is TRBJ1-6, the V gene TRBV23-1, with D tentatively TRBD1 (6 bases). TRBV23-1 is classed as an ORF, of uncertain function. Trimming pared 0 bases from V and 7 bases from J, leaving 13 bases between. The CDR3 has 16 residues.

The CDR3 loop reads CASSGRAHPYNEQFF. DNA for the CDR3: TGCGCCAGCAGCGGCCGTGCGCACCCCTACAATGAGCAGTTCTTC. The V gene is TRBV5-1, the J gene TRBJ2-1; D gene uncertain. The length of the CDR3 is 15 residues. Trimming removed 4 bases from V and 2 bases from J, with 13 bases in between. Germline-derived CDR1 and CDR2 are SGHRS and YFSETQ.

The chain's CDR3 is CASSLGHGQPQHF. The CDR3 nucleotides read TGTGCCAGCAGCTTGGGGCACGGTCAGCCCCAGCATTTT. This rearrangement joins TRBV7-3 to TRBJ1-5; TRBD1 might be the D (5 bases). In germline, CDR1 is SGHTA, CDR2 FQGTGA. The V end lost 3 bases, the J end lost 6 bases, and 9 bases lay between the germline ends. The CDR3 is 13 amino acids.

The CDR3 reads CSVARGGPRTDTQYF. CDR3 nucleotides: TGCAGCGTCGCAAGGGGAGGGCCCCGTACAGATACGCAGTATTTT. This chain links TRBV29-1 with TRBJ2-3; 7 positions match TRBD2. Germline values: CDR1 SQVTM, CDR2 ANQGSEA. This CDR3 contains 15 residues. With V trimmed by 6 bases and J by 3 bases, 12 bases remained unmatched.

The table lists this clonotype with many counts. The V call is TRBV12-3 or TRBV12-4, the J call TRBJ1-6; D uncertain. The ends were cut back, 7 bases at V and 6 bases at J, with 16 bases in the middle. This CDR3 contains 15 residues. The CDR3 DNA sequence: TGTGCCAGCACCTTACGACCGGCGGGTAATTCACCCCTCCACTTT. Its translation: CASTLRPAGNSPLHF.

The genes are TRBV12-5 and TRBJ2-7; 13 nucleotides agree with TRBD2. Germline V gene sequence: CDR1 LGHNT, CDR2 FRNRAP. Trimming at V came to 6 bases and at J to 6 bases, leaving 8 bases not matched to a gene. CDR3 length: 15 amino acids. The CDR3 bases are TGTGCTAGTGGCCCCCCGGGACTAGCGGGAATCGAGCAGTACTTC. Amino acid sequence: CASGPPGLAGIEQYF.

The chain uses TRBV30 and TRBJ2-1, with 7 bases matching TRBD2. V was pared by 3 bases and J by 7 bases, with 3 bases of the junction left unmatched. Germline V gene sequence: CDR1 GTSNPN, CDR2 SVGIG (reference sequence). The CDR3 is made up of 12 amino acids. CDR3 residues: CAWSRGLNEQFF. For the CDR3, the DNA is TGTGCCTGGAGCCGGGGACTAAATGAGCAGTTCTTC.

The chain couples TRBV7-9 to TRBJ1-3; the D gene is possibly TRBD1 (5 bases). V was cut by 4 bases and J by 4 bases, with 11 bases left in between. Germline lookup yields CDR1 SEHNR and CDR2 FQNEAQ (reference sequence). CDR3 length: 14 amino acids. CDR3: CASSSQSGGNTIYF. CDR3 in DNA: TGTGCCAGCAGCTCCCAGTCAGGGGGAAACACCATATATTTT.

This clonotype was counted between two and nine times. CDR3 bases: TGCAGTGCTAGAGCCCAGGCCCGAGGGCGGGATAGCAATCAGCCCCAGCATTTT. Protein product: CSARAQARGRDSNQPQHF. This sequence joins TRBV20-1 and TRBJ1-5; no clear D. Germline values: CDR1 DFQATT, CDR2 SNEGSKA (reference sequence). V was pared by 1 base and J by 0 bases, with 19 bases between. CDR3 length: 18 amino acids.

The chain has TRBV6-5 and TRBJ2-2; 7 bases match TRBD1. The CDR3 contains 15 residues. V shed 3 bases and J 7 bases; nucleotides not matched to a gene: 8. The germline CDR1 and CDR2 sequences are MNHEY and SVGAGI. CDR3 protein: CASSYTGTADGELFF. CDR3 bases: TGTGCCAGCAGTTATACCGGGACAGCCGACGGGGAGCTGTTTTTT.

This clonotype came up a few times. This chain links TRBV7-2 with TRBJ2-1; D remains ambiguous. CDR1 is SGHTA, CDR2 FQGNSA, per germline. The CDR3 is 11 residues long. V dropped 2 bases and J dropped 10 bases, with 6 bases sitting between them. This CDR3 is CASSLSKEQFF. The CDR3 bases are TGTGCCAGCAGCTTAAGCAAGGAGCAGTTCTTC.

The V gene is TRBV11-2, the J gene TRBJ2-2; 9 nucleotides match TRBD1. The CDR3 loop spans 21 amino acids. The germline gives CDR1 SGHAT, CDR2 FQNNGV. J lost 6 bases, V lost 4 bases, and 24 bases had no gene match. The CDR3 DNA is TGTGCCAGCAGCTCCCTTAAGAAGACCGGGACAGGGTCCCGAAATGCCGGGGAGCTGTTTTTT. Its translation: CASSSLKKTGTGSRNAGELFF.

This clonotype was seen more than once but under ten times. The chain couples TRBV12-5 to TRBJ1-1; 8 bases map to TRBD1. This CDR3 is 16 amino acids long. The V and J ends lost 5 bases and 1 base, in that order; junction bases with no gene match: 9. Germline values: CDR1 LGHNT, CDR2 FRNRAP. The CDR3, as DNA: TGTGCTAGTGGTCCCCTCCCCGGGACAGGGAACACTGAAGCTTTCTTT. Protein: CASGPLPGTGNTEAFF.

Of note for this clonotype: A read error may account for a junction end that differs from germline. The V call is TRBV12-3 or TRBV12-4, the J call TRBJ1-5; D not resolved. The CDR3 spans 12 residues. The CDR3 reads CASSSLNPPQHF. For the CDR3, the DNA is TGTGCCAGCAGTTCCCTGAATCCGCCCCAGCATTTT.

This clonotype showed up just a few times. The CDR3 sequence: CSASLTSSYNEQFF. CDR3 bases: TGCAGTGCTAGCCTGACTAGCTCCTACAATGAGCAGTTCTTC. The gene calls are TRBV20-1 and TRBJ2-1; TRBD2 might be the D (6 bases). The CDR3 totals 14 residues. Looked up from germline, CDR1 is DFQATT and CDR2 is SNEGSKA (reference sequence). V was clipped by 3 bases and J by 0 bases, with 9 bases between them.

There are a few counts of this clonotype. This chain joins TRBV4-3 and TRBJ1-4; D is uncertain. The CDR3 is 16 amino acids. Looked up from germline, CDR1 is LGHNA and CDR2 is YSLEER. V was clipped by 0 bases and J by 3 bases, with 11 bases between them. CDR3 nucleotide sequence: TGCGCCAGCAGCCAAGATCGCGGGAACCCTAATGAAAAACTGTTTTTT. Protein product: CASSQDRGNPNEKLFF.

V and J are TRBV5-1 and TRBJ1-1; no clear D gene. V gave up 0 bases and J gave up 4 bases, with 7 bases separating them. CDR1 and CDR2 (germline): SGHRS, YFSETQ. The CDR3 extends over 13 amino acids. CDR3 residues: CASSLGASTEAFF. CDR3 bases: TGCGCCAGCAGCTTGGGGGCGTCCACTGAAGCTTTCTTT.

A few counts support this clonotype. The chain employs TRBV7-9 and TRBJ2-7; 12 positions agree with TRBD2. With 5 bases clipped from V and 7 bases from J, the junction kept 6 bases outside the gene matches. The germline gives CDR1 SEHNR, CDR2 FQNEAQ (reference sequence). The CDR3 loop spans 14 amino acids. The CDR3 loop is CASSDGLAGLEQYF. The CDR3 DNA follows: TGTGCCAGCAGCGACGGACTAGCGGGGTTAGAGCAGTACTTC.

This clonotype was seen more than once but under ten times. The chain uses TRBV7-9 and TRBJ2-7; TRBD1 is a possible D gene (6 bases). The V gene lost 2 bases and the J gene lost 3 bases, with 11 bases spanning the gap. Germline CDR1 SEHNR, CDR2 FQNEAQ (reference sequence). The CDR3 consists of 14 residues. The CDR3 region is CASSLMGTIYEQYF. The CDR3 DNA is TGTGCCAGCAGCTTAATGGGGACAATCTACGAGCAGTACTTC.